This T cell receptor beta chain was identified in a study of T cells in localized non-small cell lung cancer. Study outcomes and limitations: Within adjacent lung there appeared a median around 57 of the top 100 tumor clones. With higher T cell density in blood came longer overall survival. It remains possible that heterogeneity exists, since only one tumor region was sequenced. Peak T cell clonality was found in uninvolved adjacent lung, exceeding tumor.

Assay: immunoSEQ multiplex PCR; the TCRdb copy retains only in-frame clones and omits some. Seen here are some 25,000 clones, 80% to 95% observed once, and the top ten hold about 2.9%. This CDR3 has 18 residues. Details on this clone: Antigen unknown.

This material consisted of peripheral blood, taken before any cancer treatment. The rearrangement links TRBV21-1 to TRBJ1-2; the D call in the table, TRBD1, was not verified against the DNA. TRBV21-1 is given as a pseudogene. The receptor comes from a woman between 35 and 75 years old with stage I lung adenocarcinoma. The CDR3 reads CASSKKARGLLANYGYTF. As DNA, the CDR3 is TGTGCCAGCAGCAAAAAGGCCCGTGGGCTTTTAGCTAACTATGGCTACACCTTC.